This T cell receptor (beta chain) is drawn from a study of beta chain features in type 1 diabetes. At the level of the study: There were approximately 100,000,000 sorted cells examined across all samples.

This clone was counted a few times. The antigen is not known. CDR1 and CDR2 (germline): SQVTM, ANQGSEA. V lost 1 base to trimming and J lost 1 base, with 13 bases between them. The CDR3 covers 15 residues. One heparinised draw of blood, averaging roughly 0.12 L, came from each donor. Cell sorting via CD45RO/CCR7/CD25/CD127/CD95/CD27 was performed to obtain CD4+ naive, central memory, regulatory and stem cell-like memory cells. Expressed TCRB transcripts got sequenced, as all isolated RNA was reverse transcribed. Profiled with immunoSEQ multiplex PCR; TCRdb holds only in-frame clones, not every one. The table lists roughly 730,000 clones, roughly an eighth of them singletons. Study observations and caveats: The naive, central memory and Treg TCRB repertoires of patients appeared to be more similar to one another than those of healthy donors. There was a moderate but significant shortening of TCRB CDR3s in all four CD4+ subsets of Type 1 diabetes patients.

Input material: naive CD4+ T cells from blood. The genes are TRBV29-1 and TRBJ1-1; a possible D gene is TRBD1 (6 bases). This TCR was recovered from a man younger than 35 with type 1 diabetes. The CDR3 is CSVEGRAGANTEAFF. The CDR3 DNA follows: TGCAGCGTTGAAGGGCGTGCGGGGGCGAACACTGAAGCTTTCTTT.